Following are 3 T cell receptor beta chains from one sample sequenced in a study of T cells in Graves' hyperthyroidism and ophthalmopathy. Regions amplified from RNA transcripts were the TCR beta CDR3 regions. The HTBI primer set drove a first-round RT-PCR of the TCR CDR3. TCRdb reprocessed the multiplex PCR reads via MiXCR and lists one record per CDR3 protein. The sample lists roughly 580,000 distinct CDR3 sequences; about half were seen once. The specimen was peripheral blood or thyroid tissue (not recorded which). The receptors derive from a young woman with Graves' hyperthyroidism.

J is TRBJ1-2 and V is TRBV25-1, with D perhaps TRBD1 (5 bases). The germline V gene has CDR1 MGHDK and CDR2 SYGVNS. Trimming shortened V by 4 bases and J by 7 bases, and 22 bases separated the two germline ends. This CDR3 has 16 residues. The CDR3 nucleotides read TGTGCCAGCAGTGCGTACACCGGGACCGAGATACGTGGCTACACCTTC. This encodes CASSAYTGTEIRGYTF.

V and J are TRBV9 and TRBJ1-4, with D unresolved. The length of the CDR3 is 10 residues. Germline V gene data show CDR1 as SGDLS and CDR2 as YYNGEE. Trimming stripped 0 bases from V and 9 bases from J, with 0 bases between. Here the CDR3 reads CASSVEKLFF. Written as DNA, the CDR3 is TGTGCCAGCAGCGTAGAAAAACTGTTTTTT.

Concerning this clonotype: The junction differs from germline at one of its ends, possibly a read error. The gene calls are TRBV7-9 and TRBJ1-1; TRBD1 matches at 8 bases. Germline V lookup: CDR1 SEHNR, CDR2 FQNEAQ (reference sequence). The CDR3 totals 14 residues. CDR3 amino acids: CANSAGGAGTEAFF. Here the CDR3 DNA reads TGTGCCAACAGCGCAGGGGGCGCGGGCACTGAAGCTTTCTTT.